The 29 T cell receptor beta chains below come from one sample, sequenced in a study of patients and donors after allogeneic stem cell transplantation. MiXCR, applied by TCRdb to the RT-PCR reads, yields one record per CDR3 protein. Seen here are approximately 200,000 distinct CDR3 sequences, about 40% observed once, and the top ten hold about 33%. Sequenced sample: blood, either unsorted or a sorted T cell fraction (not recorded which). These receptors all come from a human donor who was either an allogeneic HSCT recipient or a stem cell or donor lymphocyte infusion donor (not recorded which). It is not recorded whose cells these are; they may come from a transplant donor.

The gene calls are TRBV29-1 and TRBJ2-7, with D possibly matching TRBD2 (6 bases). Between the trimmed V and J ends, which lost 6 bases and 6 bases, there was a span of 15 bases. The CDR3 has 12 amino acids. CDR1 and CDR2 from the germline V gene are SQVTM and ANQGSEA. Here the CDR3 reads CSVAGPSAEQYF. The CDR3 region has the DNA TGCAGCGTGGCGGGACCCTCCGCCGAGCAGTACTTC.

The rearrangement links TRBV5-1 to TRBJ2-1, with 7 positions matching TRBD1. V trimming: 0 bases; J trimming: 9 bases; junction bases outside the gene matches: 6. Per the germline V gene, CDR1 is SGHRS and CDR2 is YFSETQ. The CDR3 sequence is 14 residues long. The CDR3, as DNA: TGCGCCAGCAGCTTGGACAGGGGTTTGAGTGAGCAGTTCTTC. Residues: CASSLDRGLSEQFF.

This clonotype was counted a few times. The J gene is TRBJ2-2, the V gene TRBV11-2; D remains unclear. This CDR3 has 15 residues. Per germline, CDR1 SGHAT and CDR2 FQNNGV. V lost 5 bases, J lost 6 bases, and 16 bases lay in between. The CDR3 region is CASSPRHWFAGELFF. CDR3 in DNA: TGTGCCAGCAGCCCCCGACATTGGTTTGCCGGGGAGCTGTTTTTT.

This clonotype has more than one count but fewer than ten. This rearrangement joins TRBV4-3 to TRBJ1-1; 7 bases map to TRBD1. Germline assignment: CDR1 LGHNA and CDR2 YSLEER. CDR3 length: 15 residues. J gave up 3 bases and V 0 bases, and 4 bases lay outside the gene matches. CDR3 residues: CASSQEQGYYTEAFF. CDR3 DNA: TGCGCCAGCAGCCAAGAACAGGGGTACTACACTGAAGCTTTCTTT.

This clonotype was counted a few times. The rearrangement uses TRBV5-1 and TRBJ1-1; TRBD1 aligns across 10 bases. The CDR3 consists of 16 residues. V lost 5 bases to trimming and J lost 0 bases; unmatched junction nucleotides: 7. The germline gives CDR1 SGHRS, CDR2 YFSETQ. The CDR3 region is CASRWDRGELNTEAFF. The CDR3 bases are TGCGCCAGCAGATGGGACAGGGGCGAATTGAACACTGAAGCTTTCTTT.

This clonotype has a handful of counts. The V gene is TRBV2, the J gene TRBJ1-2, with D perhaps TRBD1 (5 bases). The length of the CDR3 is 12 residues. Trimming left V 7 bases short and J 5 bases short, with 11 bases between. The germline V gene encodes CDR1 SNHLY and CDR2 FYNNEI. CDR3 in DNA: TGTGCCAGCATGGCAGGACAATATGGCTACACCTTC. The encoded protein is CASMAGQYGYTF.

Concerning this clonotype itself: Germline is not matched at one junction end, which may reflect a read error. This sequence joins TRBV5-1 and TRBJ1-6; D remains unclear. This CDR3 is built from 12 residues. Germline lookup yields CDR1 SGHRS and CDR2 YFSETQ. This CDR3 reads CASSWNNSPLHF. In DNA form, the CDR3 reads TGCGCCAGCAGCTGGAATAATTCGCCCCTCCACTTT.

This clonotype was found a few times. V and J are TRBV7-9 and TRBJ1-2; D gene ambiguous. Germline V CDR1 and CDR2: SEHNR, FQNEAQ (reference sequence). V gave up 0 bases and J gave up 4 bases, with 9 bases separating them. The CDR3 has 14 residues. CDR3 loop: CASSLAQVAYGYTF. The CDR3 nucleotides read TGTGCCAGCAGCTTAGCGCAGGTAGCCTATGGCTACACCTTC.

This chain connects TRBV14 to TRBJ2-3; maybe TRBD2 (6 bases). The V end was cut by 1 base, the J end by 4 bases, with 12 bases between. Germline V gene lookup returns CDR1 SGHDN and CDR2 FVKESK. This CDR3 contains 15 residues. This chain's CDR3 is CASSQASADADTQYF. The CDR3 DNA reads TGTGCCAGCAGCCAAGCTAGCGCAGATGCAGATACGCAGTATTTT.

The chain joins TRBV4-2 to TRBJ2-1, with TRBD2 matching over 7 bases. V shed 1 base and J 5 bases; nucleotides not matched to a gene: 5. This CDR3 has 15 residues. From germline, CDR1 is LGHNA and CDR2 YNFKEQ. In DNA form, the CDR3 reads TGTGCCAGCAGCCAAGGGGCTAGCGGAGACAATGAGCAGTTCTTC. Amino acids: CASSQGASGDNEQFF.

This clonotype was picked up a small number of times. The rearrangement uses TRBV7-2 and TRBJ1-5; 11 bases map to TRBD1. The CDR3 runs to 15 residues. The ends lost 1 base at V and 5 bases at J; junction bases unmatched: 1. The germline gives CDR1 SGHTA, CDR2 FQGNSA. The CDR3 region has the DNA TGTGCCAGCAGCTTAGGGACAGGGGGCCATCAGCCCCAGCATTTT. This gives the protein CASSLGTGGHQPQHF.

The V call is TRBV10-3, the J call TRBJ1-1; D call uncertain. Looked up from germline, CDR1 is ENHRY and CDR2 is SYGVKD. This CDR3 is built from 15 residues. Trimming stripped 1 base from V and 3 bases from J, with 12 bases between. CDR3 bases: TGTGCCATCAGTGAGTTTTATACGGCGGACACTGAAGCTTTCTTT. Its protein product is CAISEFYTADTEAFF.

J is TRBJ1-1 and V is TRBV20-1, with D maybe TRBD1 (5 bases). CDR3 length: 15 residues. In germline, CDR1 is DFQATT, CDR2 SNEGSKA (reference sequence). V shed 5 bases and J shed 0 bases, with 16 bases lying between them. The CDR3 reads CSALAGNVMNTEAFF. The DNA of the CDR3 is TGCAGTGCTCTAGCAGGGAATGTCATGAACACTGAAGCTTTCTTT.

This clonotype was recorded once. The rearrangement joins TRBV6-6 to TRBJ1-3; tentatively, D is TRBD1 (5 bases). The germline V gene encodes CDR1 MNHNY and CDR2 SVGAGI (reference sequence). This CDR3 has 16 amino acids. V was trimmed by 0 bases and J by 3 bases, leaving 12 bases between them. CDR3 nucleotide sequence: TGTGCCAGCAGTTACTCATTCAGGGAGGATGGAAACACCATATATTTT. Translating it yields CASSYSFREDGNTIYF.

This clonotype was picked up a small number of times. This sequence joins TRBV24-1 and TRBJ2-1, with TRBD2 identical over 9 bases. With 2 bases clipped from V and 1 base from J, the junction kept 5 bases outside the gene matches. The CDR3 totals 17 residues. CDR1 KGHDR and CDR2 SFDVKD come from the germline V gene. Here the CDR3 reads CATSDSIAGESYNEQFF. CDR3 nucleotide sequence: TGTGCCACCAGTGATTCTATAGCGGGAGAGTCCTACAATGAGCAGTTCTTC.

This clonotype was seen only a few times. V usage is TRBV12-3 or TRBV12-4 and J usage is TRBJ1-2; 8 bases are a match to TRBD1. J gave up 5 bases and V 3 bases, and 14 bases lay outside the gene matches. The CDR3 spans 17 residues. The CDR3 bases are TGTGCCAGCAGTTTCAAGTCAGGGGGCCACTATTTTTATGGCTACACCTTC. Translating it yields CASSFKSGGHYFYGYTF.

This sequence joins TRBV27 and TRBJ2-7; either TRBD1 or TRBD2 may fit D (5 bases each). Germline V gives CDR1 MNHEY, CDR2 SMNVEV (reference sequence). V was trimmed by 2 bases and J by 4 bases, leaving 15 bases between them. The CDR3 loop spans 15 amino acids. This CDR3 reads CASSLEGFNHYEQYF. The CDR3 nucleotides are TGTGCCAGCAGTTTAGAGGGGTTCAACCATTACGAGCAGTACTTC.

This chain uses TRBV5-1 with TRBJ1-3; D call uncertain. The CDR3 runs 14 residues. The V end was cut by 7 bases, the J end by 0 bases, with 11 bases between. Germline loops: CDR1 SGHRS, CDR2 YFSETQ. The CDR3 loop is CASGDGNSGNTIYF. Written as DNA, the CDR3 is TGCGCCAGCGGAGACGGAAACTCTGGAAACACCATATATTTT.

V and J are TRBV4-3 and TRBJ1-1; D uncertain. The CDR3 runs 15 residues. Deletions cut 4 bases from V and 5 bases from J, with 17 bases between. From germline, CDR1 is LGHNA and CDR2 YSLEER. This CDR3 is CASSPSTGIWTEAFF. In DNA form, the CDR3 reads TGCGCCAGCAGCCCATCGACGGGGATCTGGACTGAAGCTTTCTTT.

The V call is TRBV6-5, the J call TRBJ2-1; the D call may be TRBD1 or TRBD2 (5 bases each). The length of the CDR3 is 15 residues. V shed 7 bases and J shed 7 bases, with 20 bases lying between them. Per germline, CDR1 MNHEY and CDR2 SVGAGI. The CDR3 reads CASTLSRAGSNEQFF. The CDR3 coding sequence is TGTGCCAGCACCCTCAGTCGGGCAGGGAGTAATGAGCAGTTCTTC.

In DNA form, the CDR3 reads TGTGCCAGCAGCGGGGGGGACAGGGGTGAATCACCCCTCCACTTT. It codes for CASSGGDRGESPLHF. J is TRBJ1-6 and V is TRBV13, with TRBD1 matching 10 bases. J was trimmed by 10 bases and V by 5 bases; bases with no gene match: 8. Germline CDR1 PRHDT, CDR2 FYEKMQ (reference sequence). The CDR3 length is 15 residues.

This clonotype turned up a few times. The V call is TRBV27, the J call TRBJ2-6, with 7 bases lining up with TRBD1. The V gene's germline CDR1 is MNHEY and CDR2 SMNVEV (reference sequence). V was clipped by 2 bases and J by 0 bases; unmatched bases: 7. This CDR3 contains 18 residues. The chain's CDR3 is CASSLTGTAYSGANVLTF. As DNA, the CDR3 is TGTGCCAGCAGTTTAACCGGGACAGCTTACTCTGGGGCCAACGTCCTGACTTTC.

Here the CDR3 DNA reads TGTGCCAGCAGTTCCGGCGGAGGGGCAACTAATGAAAAACTGTTTTTT. Amino acid sequence: CASSSGGGATNEKLFF. The chain has TRBV12-3 or TRBV12-4 and TRBJ1-4; D is possibly TRBD1 (5 bases). The CDR3 covers 16 residues. V lost 4 bases, J lost 0 bases, and 12 bases lay in between.

This clonotype was counted only a few times. V is TRBV4-2 and J is TRBJ2-3; unclear D gene. There are 16 residues in the CDR3. CDR1 and CDR2 (germline): LGHNA, YNFKEQ. Deletions cut 0 bases from V and 2 bases from J, with 12 bases between. The DNA of the CDR3 is TGTGCCAGCAGCCAAGATTCGGCGGAAGCCACAGATACGCAGTATTTT. This translates into CASSQDSAEATDTQYF.

This clonotype has a handful of counts. This chain uses TRBV6-6 with TRBJ2-2, with a tentative D call TRBD1 (6 bases). The length of the CDR3 is 15 residues. The V and J ends lost 2 bases and 3 bases respectively, with 10 bases between them. Germline V lookup: CDR1 MNHNY, CDR2 SVGAGI (reference sequence). The CDR3 reads CASSYTGSDTGELFF. Written as DNA, the CDR3 is TGTGCCAGCAGTTACACAGGGTCCGACACCGGGGAGCTGTTTTTT.

V is TRBV15 and J is TRBJ1-1, with D perhaps matching TRBD1 (5 bases). The CDR3 runs to 16 residues. Germline lookup yields CDR1 LNHNV and CDR2 YYDKDF (reference sequence). The ends were cut back, 0 bases at V and 5 bases at J, with 16 bases in the middle. CDR3 coding DNA: TGTGCCACCAGCAGAGAGGAGTTACAGGTTGGGACTGAAGCTTTCTTT. Protein: CATSREELQVGTEAFF.

This clonotype was observed a single time. This chain connects TRBV4-2 to TRBJ2-1, with D perhaps matching TRBD2 (5 bases). V was trimmed by 0 bases and J by 6 bases, leaving 18 bases between them. The V gene's germline CDR1 is LGHNA and CDR2 YNFKEQ. CDR3 size: 17 residues. The CDR3 sequence: CASSQEGVSASSNEQFF. The CDR3 DNA is TGTGCCAGCAGCCAAGAGGGAGTCTCCGCCAGCTCCAATGAGCAGTTCTTC.

The table lists this clonotype with a few counts. The V call is TRBV5-1, the J call TRBJ1-1, with D tentatively TRBD1 (6 bases). The CDR3 is 12 amino acids. From germline, CDR1 is SGHRS and CDR2 YFSETQ. Trimming removed 4 bases at V and 7 bases at J, with 11 bases between. In DNA, the CDR3 is TGCGCCAGCAGCCTGATGACAGGTGAAGCTTTCTTT. It specifies CASSLMTGEAFF.

This clonotype was picked up a small number of times. The rearrangement joins TRBV4-2 to TRBJ1-1; D is unresolved. The CDR3 sequence is 15 residues long. The germline V gene has CDR1 LGHNA and CDR2 YNFKEQ. V shed 4 bases and J shed 0 bases, with 12 bases lying between them. CDR3 loop: CASSPGRSLNTEAFF. DNA of the CDR3: TGTGCCAGCAGCCCCGGTAGGTCCTTGAACACTGAAGCTTTCTTT.